The rows below give T cell receptor beta chains drawn from one sample of a study of blood T cell repertoires in COVID-19. The table came from immunoSEQ multiplex PCR; TCRdb's copy has only in-frame clones and leaves some out. Altogether some 350,000 clones are present, about 90% being singletons, with the ten largest covering roughly 5%. Material for sequencing was PBMCs or T cells enriched from blood (not recorded which). The receptors derive from a woman aged 30 to 39 who had recovered from COVID-19. CDR3s include the opening cysteine and the closing phenylalanine or tryptophan.

J	V	length	CDR3
TRBJ1-6	TRBV5-6	16	CASSQQGTSYNSPLHF
TRBJ2-2	TRBV10-3	13	CAIRATGDGELFF
TRBJ1-5	TRBV7-9	16	CASSLEQGTINQPQHF
TRBJ1-1	TRBV7-2	19	CASSLARGSKGWWSTEAFF
TRBJ1-2	TRBV2	13	CASPPRTSYGYTF
TRBJ2-6	TRBV3-1/TRBV3-2	15	CASSQDSTGANVLTF
TRBJ1-1	TRBV2	14	CASSQRRVEAEAFF
TRBJ2-3	TRBV2	16	CASKRRPGLATDTQYF
TRBJ2-7	TRBV5-4	15	CASSFGGAGSYEQYF
TRBJ1-5	TRBV6-4	15	CASSDSISGNQPQHF
TRBJ1-2	TRBV11-2	14	CASSLAGAYGGYTF
TRBJ1-1	TRBV11-2	11	CAGGTGVGAFF
TRBJ1-5	TRBV6-6	15	CASSSDSTYNQPQHF
TRBJ2-1	TRBV18	14	CASSPPTREGEQFF
TRBJ2-5	TRBV28	15	CASSLQTGVEETQYF
TRBJ1-6	TRBV6-6	16	CASRVIRTGDNSPLHF
TRBJ1-2	TRBV12-5	12	CASGFADYGYTF
TRBJ2-3	TRBV6-5	15	CASSPGIGATDTQYF
TRBJ1-6	TRBV7-2	13	CASSWTANSPLHF
TRBJ1-5	TRBV3-1/TRBV3-2	15	CASSGPGGAGQPQHF
TRBJ1-1	TRBV6-5	14	CASRNRGTNTEAFF
TRBJ1-6	TRBV7-9	15	CASSASTGANSPLHF